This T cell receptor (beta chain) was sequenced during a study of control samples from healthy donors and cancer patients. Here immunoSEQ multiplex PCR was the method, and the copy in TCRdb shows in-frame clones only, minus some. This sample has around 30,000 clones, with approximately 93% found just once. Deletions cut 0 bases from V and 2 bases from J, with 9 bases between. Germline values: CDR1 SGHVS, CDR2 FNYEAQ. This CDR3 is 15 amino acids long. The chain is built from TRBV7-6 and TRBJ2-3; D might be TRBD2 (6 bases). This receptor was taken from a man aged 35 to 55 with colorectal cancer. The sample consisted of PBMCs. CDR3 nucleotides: TGTGCCAGCAGCTTAGCGCGGGGTCTCACAGATACGCAGTATTTT. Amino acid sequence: CASSLARGLTDTQYF.